The 15 T cell receptor beta chains listed next were all sequenced from one sample in a study of T cell repertoires in cytomegalovirus infection. TCRdb reprocessed the reads with MiXCR, giving one entry per CDR3 protein. The table includes some 920,000 distinct CDR3 sequences, approximately 32% detected once. No antigen has been identified for these receptors. This specimen was cultured CD8+ T cells from PBMCs, taken from culture after CMV antigen stimulation. Source of these receptors: a human donor in good health (CMV status not recorded). Some clones in this sample may be carry-over from other donors' samples.

J is TRBJ2-1 and V is TRBV7-9; 15 nucleotides agree with TRBD2. There are 21 residues in the CDR3. Germline assignment: CDR1 SEHNR and CDR2 FQNEAQ (reference sequence). The V and J ends lost 6 bases and 4 bases, in that order; junction bases with no gene match: 19. The CDR3 region has the DNA TGTGCCAGCAGGCTCCCAGGACTAGCGGGGGGGCCGGGATCCTTATACAATGAGCAGTTCTTC. This sequence encodes CASRLPGLAGGPGSLYNEQFF. Together with reference TRBV7-9 and TRBJ2-1, the CDR3 gives the full variable domain: DTGVSQNPRHKITKRGQNVTFRCDPISEHNRLYWYRQTLGQGPEFLTYFQNEAQLEKSRLLSDRFSAERPKGSFSTLEIQRTEQGDSAMYLCASRLPGLAGGPGSLYNEQFFGPGTRLTVL.

This clonotype was observed a few times. This chain joins TRBV28 and TRBJ1-1, with D maybe TRBD1 (5 bases). The germline V and J ends were trimmed by 7 bases and 4 bases, with 16 bases remaining between them. From germline, CDR1 is MDHEN and CDR2 SYDVKM. The length of the CDR3 is 14 residues. CDR3 DNA: TGTGCCAGCACCACTGTGGGGGGAAGCACTGAAGCTTTCTTT. Its translation: CASTTVGGSTEAFF.

Concerning this clonotype: The junction departs from the called germline gene at one end, perhaps through a read error. The J gene is TRBJ2-3, the V gene TRBV9; maybe TRBD2 (5 bases). There are 15 residues in the CDR3. Germline V gene lookup returns CDR1 SGDLS and CDR2 YYNGEE. The CDR3 protein is CASSAERDSRDTQYF. For the CDR3, the DNA is TGCGCCAGCAGCGCGGAGAGGGATTCGCGGGATACGCAGTATTTT.

The chain carries TRBV6-2 or TRBV6-3 and TRBJ2-7, with TRBD1 as a possible D gene (6 bases). The CDR3 has 12 residues. V dropped 6 bases and J dropped 5 bases, with 11 bases sitting between them. Germline V gene lookup returns CDR1 MNHEY and CDR2 SVGEGT. CDR3 amino acids: CASSSTGNEQYV. CDR3 nucleotides: TGTGCCAGCAGCTCTACAGGGAACGAGCAGTACGTC.

This chain links TRBV6-5 with TRBJ2-4; D tentatively fits TRBD1 or TRBD2 (5 bases each). The V gene lost 6 bases and the J gene lost 6 bases, with 18 bases spanning the gap. The CDR3 consists of 15 residues. Germline V gene sequence: CDR1 MNHEY, CDR2 SVGAGI. CDR3 in DNA: TGTGCCAGCAGCACCGGGACCCTTAAACCAAACATTCAGTACTTC. It is translated as CASSTGTLKPNIQYF.

The genes are TRBV7-4 and TRBJ1-1; 7 nucleotides align to TRBD1. Germline V gene sequence: CDR1 SGHVT, CDR2 SQSDAQ. V gave up 5 bases and J gave up 10 bases; unmatched junction bases: 7. This CDR3 is 12 amino acids long. CDR3 in amino acids: CASSTRGGAAFF. The CDR3 DNA follows: TGTGCCAGCAGCACCAGGGGGGGGGCAGCTTTCTTT.

The V and J genes are TRBV7-9 and TRBJ2-7; 9 nucleotides align to TRBD1. CDR1 SEHNR and CDR2 FQNEAQ come from the germline V gene (reference sequence). Trimming took 4 bases from V and 8 from J; bases not matched to a gene: 15. The CDR3 is 16 residues long. The CDR3 loop reads CASSSTTGQGMRKQYF. CDR3 sequence (DNA): TGTGCCAGCAGCTCTACCACTGGACAGGGGATGAGGAAGCAGTACTTC.

This chain links TRBV20-1 with TRBJ1-2, with D possibly being TRBD1 (6 bases). The CDR3 totals 14 residues. CDR1 DFQATT and CDR2 SNEGSKA come from the germline V gene (reference sequence). Deletions cut 4 bases from V and 10 bases from J, with 22 bases between. CDR3 residues: CSATTTGYVGVYTF. The CDR3 DNA follows: TGCAGTGCTACGACCACAGGGTACGTGGGCGTCTACACCTTC.

The chain joins TRBV2 to TRBJ1-1; the D gene is possibly TRBD1 (5 bases). The V gene lost 6 bases and the J gene lost 8 bases, with 19 bases spanning the gap. This CDR3 has 14 residues. Germline V CDR1 and CDR2: SNHLY, FYNNEI. CDR3 coding DNA: TGTGCCAGCAGACCAGCACTACAAAGGGGCGAAGCTTTCTTT. It specifies CASRPALQRGEAFF.

This clonotype has at least ten counts. The chain has TRBV7-6 and TRBJ2-5; 9 bases agree with TRBD1. CDR1 and CDR2 (germline): SGHVS, FNYEAQ. Trimming at V came to 5 bases and at J to 7 bases, leaving 11 bases not matched to a gene. The CDR3 is made up of 15 amino acids. CDR3 coding DNA: TGTGCCAGCAGCAACGTTTCGGGACAGGGTGGGACCCAGTACTTC. This sequence encodes CASSNVSGQGGTQYF.

This sequence joins TRBV7-9 and TRBJ1-5; D remains ambiguous. With 5 bases removed from V and 3 bases from J, the gap between germline ends came to 17 bases. Germline loops: CDR1 SEHNR, CDR2 FQNEAQ (reference sequence). CDR3 length: 16 residues. DNA for the CDR3: TGTGCCAGCAGCCCGACGGGAGGCGGAAACAATCAGCCCCAGCATTTT. Protein product: CASSPTGGGNNQPQHF. The variable domain in full, completed from reference TRBV7-9 and TRBJ1-5, reads DTGVSQNPRHKITKRGQNVTFRCDPISEHNRLYWYRQTLGQGPEFLTYFQNEAQLEKSRLLSDRFSAERPKGSFSTLEIQRTEQGDSAMYLCASSPTGGGNNQPQHFGDGTRLSIL.

V usage is TRBV19 and J usage is TRBJ2-1; D gene ambiguous. Per the germline V gene, CDR1 is LNHDA and CDR2 is SQIVND (reference sequence). V was pared by 5 bases and J by 3 bases, with 11 bases between. The CDR3 is 14 amino acids. The CDR3 region has the DNA TGTGCCAGTAGTGGCAGCCGAGACTACAATGAGCAGTTCTTC. Protein product: CASSGSRDYNEQFF.

The J gene is TRBJ1-1, the V gene TRBV19; D might be TRBD1 (6 bases). V dropped 6 bases and J dropped 0 bases, with 11 bases sitting between them. The V gene's germline CDR1 is LNHDA and CDR2 SQIVND (reference sequence). The CDR3 totals 14 residues. In nucleotides, the CDR3 is TGTGCCAGTAGGATTACAGGGATGAACACTGAAGCTTTCTTT. The encoded protein is CASRITGMNTEAFF.

This clonotype was detected only a few times. V and J are TRBV20-1 and TRBJ2-1, with 10 nucleotides matching TRBD2. J lost 2 bases, V lost 0 bases, and 4 bases had no gene match. The germline V gene encodes CDR1 DFQATT and CDR2 SNEGSKA (reference sequence). The CDR3 extends over 16 amino acids. In DNA form, the CDR3 reads TGCAGTGCTAGAGATCGGACTAGCGGACCCTACAATGAGCAGTTCTTC. Translated, it gives CSARDRTSGPYNEQFF.

The rearrangement uses TRBV20-1 and TRBJ1-4, with TRBD1 identical over 7 bases. V trimming: 1 base; J trimming: 8 bases; junction bases outside the gene matches: 7. This CDR3 is 14 amino acids long. Germline V CDR1 and CDR2: DFQATT, SNEGSKA (reference sequence). The CDR3 nucleotides are TGCAGTGCTAGAGGGAAGGGGGCGGGGGAAAAACTGTTTTTT. Protein sequence: CSARGKGAGEKLFF.